The source of this T cell receptor beta chain is a study of shared clonotypes between healthy human individuals. This was a deep-level run. Evenly divided among several immunoSEQ plates was the genomic DNA of each subset. Authors' processing steps: Filtering differed because ImmunoSEQ produced junction-only sequences that carried no quality scores. Repertoires were generated with immunoSEQ multiplex PCR, while TCRdb's copy carries only in-frame clones and drops some. V, J and clone size were drawn from that table, and D and trimming were deduced from the DNA. The profile shows some 2 million clones, approximately 94% of them singletons. This CDR3 is 13 amino acids long. The ends were cut back, 1 base at V and 4 bases at J, with 7 bases in the middle. Germline CDR1 reads MNHEY; CDR2 reads SMNVEV (reference sequence). Terminally differentiated effector memory CD45RA+ cells were excluded from the naive CD8 cells, which were CD45RO-negative and positively selected for CCR7.

Sequencing was performed on naive CD8+ T cells sorted from blood. The chain joins TRBV27 to TRBJ1-1; D uncertain. The clonotype was recovered from a man in his late teens or twenties in good health. The CDR3 sequence is CASSLFGITEAFF. In DNA form, the CDR3 reads TGTGCCAGCAGTTTATTTGGGATCACTGAAGCTTTCTTT.